The 22 T cell receptor beta chains in this list originate from one sample, sequenced in a study of blood T cells in healthy people across ages. Combining a sample-barcoded 5' primer with a J-beta primer mix, a second PCR ran for roughly 6 to 12 cycles. TCRdb independently ran MiXCR on the 5' RACE reads; one entry per CDR3 protein. Among around 790,000 distinct CDR3 sequences, under 55% were seen once, and the ten largest hold roughly a fifth. Sequences were obtained from blood. The receptors derive from a man aged 55 to 70 in good health.

This chain links TRBV6-2 or TRBV6-3 with TRBJ1-1, with no clear D. CDR3 size: 13 residues. Trimming removed 7 bases at V and 4 bases at J, with 13 bases between. The germline CDR1 and CDR2 sequences are MNHEY and SVGEGT. CDR3 DNA sequence: TGTGCCAGCAATCGGCGGTTAGGCACTGAAGCTTTCTTT. Its protein is CASNRRLGTEAFF.

This clonotype was counted only a few times. This chain uses TRBV11-2 with TRBJ2-5; D is unclear. CDR3 length equals 15 residues. V lost 5 bases, J lost 2 bases, and 15 bases lay in between. CDR1 and CDR2 from the germline V gene are SGHAT and FQNNGV. CDR3 nucleotides: TGTGCCAGCAGCCGCATAGGAATCCTGCAAGAGACCCAGTACTTC. This gives the protein CASSRIGILQETQYF.

The chain couples TRBV5-6 to TRBJ2-7; no clear D gene. CDR1 is SGHDT, CDR2 YYEEEE, per germline. V was cut by 0 bases and J by 1 base, with 11 bases left in between. This CDR3 has 15 amino acids. The chain's CDR3 is CASSLATLPSYEQYF. CDR3 DNA sequence: TGTGCCAGCAGCTTGGCGACACTACCATCCTACGAGCAGTACTTC.

This chain links TRBV20-1 with TRBJ2-7, with a tentative D call TRBD1 (6 bases). With 0 bases removed from V and 3 bases from J, the gap between germline ends came to 18 bases. Germline assignment: CDR1 DFQATT and CDR2 SNEGSKA (reference sequence). This CDR3 is built from 16 residues. The CDR3 DNA sequence: TGCAGTGCTAGAGATTCTGTTGAGGGGGTGGGCTACGAGCAGTACTTC. It translates to CSARDSVEGVGYEQYF.

The genes are TRBV14 and TRBJ2-4; unclear D gene. There are 15 residues in the CDR3. The germline gives CDR1 SGHDN, CDR2 FVKESK. V lost 2 bases and J lost 0, with 8 bases in between. The DNA of the CDR3 is TGTGCCAGCAGCCAATTGCAGGTAGCCAAAAACATTCAGTACTTC. Residues: CASSQLQVAKNIQYF.

The chain has TRBV7-2 and TRBJ2-5, with 8 bases identical to TRBD1. V lost 8 bases and J lost 3; bases outside the gene matches: 8. Germline V lookup: CDR1 SGHTA, CDR2 FQGNSA. This CDR3 region has 14 residues. CDR3 sequence reads: CASRTGRSEETQYF. The CDR3 region has the DNA TGTGCCAGCCGGACAGGGAGATCAGAAGAGACCCAGTACTTC.

The rearrangement joins TRBV29-1 to TRBJ2-3; TRBD1 matches at 9 bases. The CDR3 contains 17 residues. Germline CDR1 is SQVTM and CDR2 is ANQGSEA. Germline trimming cut 7 bases from V and 1 base from J; bases unmatched to any gene: 15. The CDR3 sequence is CSAWVTGGEKGTDTQYF. The CDR3 nucleotides are TGCAGCGCGTGGGTTACAGGGGGCGAAAAGGGCACAGATACGCAGTATTTT.

This clonotype was found a few times. V is TRBV6-2 or TRBV6-3 and J is TRBJ2-5, with no clear D. Per germline, CDR1 MNHEY and CDR2 SVGEGT. V was pared by 3 bases and J by 2 bases, with 10 bases between. The CDR3 length is 14 residues. CDR3 DNA sequence: TGTGCCAGCAGTTATTGGTTACATCAAGAGACCCAGTACTTC. Translating gives CASSYWLHQETQYF.

This clonotype was seen more than once but under ten times. This CDR3 reads CASSFGETHGYTF. Here the CDR3 DNA reads TGTGCCAGCAGCTTCGGCGAAACCCATGGCTACACCTTC. This sequence joins TRBV7-9 and TRBJ1-2; D is unclear. Germline V CDR1 and CDR2: SEHNR, FQNEAQ (reference sequence). The CDR3 is 13 residues long. The V end was cut by 3 bases, the J end by 6 bases, with 11 bases between.

This chain links TRBV7-8 with TRBJ2-7; perhaps D is TRBD1 or TRBD2 (5 bases each). The last part of the DNA fits TRBJ2-5 better; the J call may be wrong. This CDR3 is built from 18 residues. Germline-derived CDR1 and CDR2 are SGHVS and FQNEAQ. In DNA form, the CDR3 reads TGTGCCAGCAGCTTAGCGGGTAGCTCGAGGGGTGTAGGTGAGACCCAGTACTTC. This gives the protein CASSLAGSSRGVGETQYF.

J is TRBJ2-1 and V is TRBV7-9, with 11 bases that match TRBD2. Germline assignment: CDR1 SEHNR and CDR2 FQNEAQ (reference sequence). V was pared by 5 bases and J by 4 bases, with 10 bases of the junction left unmatched. This CDR3 region has 17 residues. This chain's CDR3 is CASSPRGLAVPYNEQFF. In DNA form, the CDR3 reads TGTGCCAGCAGCCCCCGGGGACTAGCGGTACCATACAATGAGCAGTTCTTC.

The gene calls are TRBV30 and TRBJ2-5, with 9 bases aligning to TRBD1. The last part of the DNA fits TRBJ2-7 better; the J call may be wrong. Germline values: CDR1 GTSNPN, CDR2 SVGIG (reference sequence). CDR3 size: 13 residues. The CDR3 nucleotides are TGTGCCTGGACCAGACAGGGGGCCTACGAGCAGTACTTC. Translation gives CAWTRQGAYEQYF.

This sequence joins TRBV24-1 and TRBJ2-2; no clear D. The germline V and J ends were trimmed by 12 bases and 3 bases, with 10 bases remaining between them. The germline CDR1 and CDR2 sequences are KGHDR and SFDVKD. The length of the CDR3 is 12 residues. The CDR3 DNA reads as TGTGCCGTCTACAGTGACACCGGGGAGCTGTTTTTT. Amino acids: CAVYSDTGELFF.

The chain carries TRBV7-9 and TRBJ1-1; D is unresolved. Looked up from germline, CDR1 is SEHNR and CDR2 is FQNEAQ (reference sequence). V lost 5 bases to trimming and J lost 4 bases, with 17 bases between them. CDR3 length: 15 amino acids. DNA for the CDR3: TGTGCCAGCAGCCCATTACTTAGGGAGAGCACTGAAGCTTTCTTT. It is translated as CASSPLLRESTEAFF.

The V call is TRBV4-3, the J call TRBJ1-1; 7 bases are a match to TRBD1. CDR1 and CDR2 from the germline V gene are LGHNA and YSLEER. The CDR3 consists of 14 residues. The junction had 7 bases not matched to a gene; V was cut back by 4 bases and J by 5 bases. DNA of the CDR3: TGCGCCAGCAGCCCAAGACAGGGTCTAACTGAAGCTTTCTTT. Protein: CASSPRQGLTEAFF.

The chain joins TRBV29-1 to TRBJ2-2; no clear D gene. The CDR3 runs to 16 residues. Trimming took off 6 bases at V and 2 bases at J, with 19 bases between the two ends. In germline, CDR1 is SQVTM, CDR2 ANQGSEA. Here the CDR3 reads CSVPRNGAYNTGELFF. The DNA for the CDR3 is TGCAGCGTACCAAGGAACGGCGCCTATAACACCGGGGAGCTGTTTTTT.

For this clonotype: The junction does not match germline at one end; this may be a read error. V usage is TRBV3-1 and J usage is TRBJ1-2; a possible D gene is TRBD1 (5 bases). This CDR3 contains 17 residues. The germline CDR1 and CDR2 sequences are LGHDT and YNNKEL (reference sequence). The CDR3 DNA follows: TGTACCAGCAGCCACGGATTGGGGCATCGAGCGAACTATGGCTACACCTTC. This encodes CTSSHGLGHRANYGYTF.

V gene TRBV2 combines with J gene TRBJ2-4, with D tentatively TRBD1 (6 bases). There are 14 residues in the CDR3. Per germline, CDR1 SNHLY and CDR2 FYNNEI. The germline V and J ends were trimmed by 7 bases and 2 bases, with 12 bases remaining between them. For the CDR3, the DNA is TGTGCCAGCAAAACAGGGTTAACCAAAAACATTCAGTACTTC. This codes for CASKTGLTKNIQYF.

J is TRBJ2-5 and V is TRBV12-3 or TRBV12-4; 11 nucleotides line up with TRBD2. The CDR3 has 15 residues. Losses at the gene ends were 7 bases for V and 11 bases for J; bases not matched to a gene: 15. CDR3 DNA: TGTGCCAGCACCCTAACTAGCGGGGGTAACAATGAGCAGTACTTC. Translation: CASTLTSGGNNEQYF.

The chain combines TRBV14 with TRBJ1-2; D is perhaps TRBD1 (5 bases). V shed 2 bases and J shed 7 bases, with 11 bases lying between them. The length of the CDR3 is 13 residues. Germline V lookup: CDR1 SGHDN, CDR2 FVKESK. The CDR3 nucleotides read TGTGCCAGCAGCCAACAGGGAACGGGTGGCTACACCTTC. This codes for CASSQQGTGGYTF. Variable domain in full (rest from reference TRBV14 and TRBJ1-2): EAGVTQFPSHSVIEKGQTVTLRCDPISGHDNLYWYRRVMGKEIKFLLHFVKESKQDESGMPNNRFLAERTGGTYSTLKVQPAELEDSGVYFCASSQQGTGGYTFGSGTRLTVV.

The gene calls are TRBV2 and TRBJ2-1, with 10 bases identical to TRBD2. The CDR3 is 13 amino acids. The germline CDR1 and CDR2 sequences are SNHLY and FYNNEI. V gave up 11 bases and J gave up 9 bases; unmatched junction bases: 10. This CDR3 reads CAGRTSGYGEQFF. The CDR3, as DNA: TGTGCCGGGCGGACTAGCGGATATGGTGAGCAGTTCTTC.

The gene calls are TRBV27 and TRBJ2-7; 7 nucleotides agree with TRBD2. Germline V gene sequence: CDR1 MNHEY, CDR2 SMNVEV (reference sequence). The CDR3 is 13 amino acids. Unmatched junction bases numbered 4, after V lost 8 bases and J lost 0 bases. The CDR3 DNA reads as TGTGCCAGCGGGCTAGCGGCCTCCTACGAGCAGTACTTC. It is translated as CASGLAASYEQYF.